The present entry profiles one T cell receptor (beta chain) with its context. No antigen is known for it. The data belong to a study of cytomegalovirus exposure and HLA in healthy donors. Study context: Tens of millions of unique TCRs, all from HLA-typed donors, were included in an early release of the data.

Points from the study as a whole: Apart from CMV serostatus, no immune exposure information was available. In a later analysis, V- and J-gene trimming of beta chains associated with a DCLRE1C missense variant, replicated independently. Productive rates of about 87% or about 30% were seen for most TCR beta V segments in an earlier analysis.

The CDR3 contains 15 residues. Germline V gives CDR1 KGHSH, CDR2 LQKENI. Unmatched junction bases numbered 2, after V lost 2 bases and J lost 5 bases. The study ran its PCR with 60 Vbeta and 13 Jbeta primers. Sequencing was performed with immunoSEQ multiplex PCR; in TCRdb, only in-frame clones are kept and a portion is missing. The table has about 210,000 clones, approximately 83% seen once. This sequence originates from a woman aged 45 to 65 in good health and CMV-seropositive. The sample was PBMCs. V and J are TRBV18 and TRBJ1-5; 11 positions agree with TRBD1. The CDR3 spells CASSPGTGGDQPQHF. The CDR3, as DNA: TGTGCCAGCTCACCAGGGACAGGGGGTGATCAGCCCCAGCATTTT.